The 27 T cell receptor beta chains below were found in one sample sequenced in a study of blood T cell repertoires in COVID-19. Assay used: immunoSEQ multiplex PCR; TCRdb lists only in-frame clones, some missing. The sample has about 130,000 clones, around four fifths seen once; the top ten hold around a fifth. The sequencing input was peripheral blood. The receptors stem from an elderly man with acute or convalescent COVID-19.

The V call is TRBV6-5, the J call TRBJ2-7, with 8 bases aligning to TRBD2. The CDR3 spans 14 residues. Germline V gene data show CDR1 as MNHEY and CDR2 as SVGAGI. J was trimmed by 10 bases and V by 3 bases; bases with no gene match: 11. The CDR3 loop is CASSYAGGATPQYF. DNA of the CDR3: TGTGCCAGCAGTTATGCGGGGGGCGCCACCCCCCAGTACTTC.

This chain connects TRBV19 to TRBJ1-3; D is possibly TRBD1 (5 bases). From germline, CDR1 is LNHDA and CDR2 SQIVND (reference sequence). This CDR3 spans 15 amino acids. V was trimmed by 3 bases and J by 4 bases, leaving 13 bases between them. CDR3 in amino acids: CASSMPPGAGNTIYF. Here the CDR3 DNA reads TGTGCCAGTAGTATGCCCCCTGGGGCCGGAAACACCATATATTTT.

The V gene is TRBV6-2 or TRBV6-3, the J gene TRBJ2-5; 8 positions agree with TRBD1. Per germline, CDR1 MNHEY and CDR2 SVGEGT. The V gene end was trimmed by 2 bases and the J gene end by 4 bases; junction bases not matched to a gene: 6. This CDR3 region has 15 residues. CDR3 DNA: TGTGCCAGCAGTTACCTAGGACAGGGCGGAGAGACCCAGTACTTC. Encoded protein: CASSYLGQGGETQYF.

The chain carries TRBV7-2 and TRBJ1-4; D is unresolved. The CDR3 length is 14 residues. Germline V CDR1 and CDR2: SGHTA, FQGNSA. Trimming removed 4 bases from V and 3 bases from J, with 9 bases in between. CDR3 bases: TGTGCCAGCAGCTCTGGACTGTCTAATGAAAAACTGTTTTTT. It translates to CASSSGLSNEKLFF.

The chain combines TRBV5-1 with TRBJ2-3, with 7 bases matching TRBD1. The germline CDR1 and CDR2 sequences are SGHRS and YFSETQ. The CDR3 sequence is 14 residues long. V trimming: 5 bases; J trimming: 2 bases; junction bases outside the gene matches: 5. CDR3 DNA: TGCGCCAGCAGTTTCGGGACAGTCACAGATACGCAGTATTTT. Protein: CASSFGTVTDTQYF.

The chain employs TRBV2 and TRBJ1-4; D is unclear. CDR1 and CDR2 from the germline V gene are SNHLY and FYNNEI. The CDR3 totals 15 residues. Trimming left V 4 bases short and J 6 bases short, with 15 bases between. The chain's CDR3 is CASSAFGVQDEKLFF. The CDR3 DNA reads TGTGCCAGCAGTGCCTTCGGGGTTCAGGATGAAAAACTGTTTTTT.

This clone was observed a handful of times. V and J are TRBV5-1 and TRBJ1-1, with TRBD1 identical over 9 bases. Germline values: CDR1 SGHRS, CDR2 YFSETQ. V lost 4 bases to trimming and J lost 8 bases; unmatched junction nucleotides: 9. The length of the CDR3 is 14 residues. CDR3 DNA sequence: TGCGCCAGCAGCCCGGGACAGGGAAATTCCGAAGCTTTCTTT. Protein product: CASSPGQGNSEAFF.

The chain combines TRBV11-2 with TRBJ1-2, with 9 bases fitting TRBD1. Per the germline V gene, CDR1 is SGHAT and CDR2 is FQNNGV. V lost 5 bases, J lost 2 bases, and 12 bases stayed unmatched. The CDR3 extends over 17 amino acids. In DNA form, the CDR3 reads TGTGCCAGCAGCCTCGGGACAGGGATGGGGGCCAACTATGGCTACACCTTC. This codes for CASSLGTGMGANYGYTF. The whole variable domain, remainder taken from reference TRBV11-2 and TRBJ1-2, is EAGVAQSPRYKIIEKRQSVAFWCNPISGHATLYWYQQILGQGPKLLIQFQNNGVVDDSQLPKDRFSAERLKGVDSTLKIQPAKLEDSAVYLCASSLGTGMGANYGYTFGSGTRLTVV.

The chain uses TRBV5-1 and TRBJ2-7; weak D call: TRBD1 (5 bases). Germline V gives CDR1 SGHRS, CDR2 YFSETQ. This CDR3 is built from 13 residues. With 3 bases removed from V and 4 bases from J, the gap between germline ends came to 11 bases. CDR3: CASSSLPGYEQYF. The CDR3, as DNA: TGCGCCAGCAGCTCGCTCCCAGGGTACGAGCAGTACTTC.

The J gene is TRBJ1-4, the V gene TRBV4-2, with TRBD1 identical over 8 bases. There are 15 residues in the CDR3. Germline CDR1 reads LGHNA; CDR2 reads YNFKEQ. The trim removed 1 base at V and 7 bases at J, leaving 5 bases unmatched. The CDR3 DNA sequence: TGTGCCAGCAGCCAAGGCCAGGGGGCCACTGAAAAACTGTTTTTT. It yields the protein CASSQGQGATEKLFF.

The rearrangement joins TRBV2 to TRBJ1-2, with TRBD1 matching 7 bases. V was clipped by 7 bases and J by 0 bases; unmatched bases: 8. This CDR3 region has 15 residues. Germline lookup yields CDR1 SNHLY and CDR2 FYNNEI. Here the CDR3 reads CASTVDRDANYGYTF. The CDR3 DNA is TGTGCCAGCACCGTAGACAGGGACGCTAACTATGGCTACACCTTC. Using reference TRBV2 and TRBJ1-2 for the parts outside the CDR3, the full variable domain is EPEVTQTPSHQVTQMGQEVILRCVPISNHLYFYWYRQILGQKVEFLVSFYNNEISEKSEIFDDQFSVERPDGSNFTLKIRSTKLEDSAMYFCASTVDRDANYGYTFGSGTRLTVV.

The V gene is TRBV3-1 (or the pseudogene TRBV3-2), the J gene TRBJ1-5; 8 bases are a match to TRBD1. CDR1 LGHDT and CDR2 YNNKEL come from the germline V gene (reference sequence). The CDR3 runs 17 residues. V shed 4 bases, J shed 0 bases, and the junction held 8 bases outside the gene matches. The DNA of the CDR3 is TGTGCCAGCAGCCCTGGGGCAGGGGGCGATAGCAATCAGCCCCAGCATTTT. This gives the protein CASSPGAGGDSNQPQHF.

This clone was counted a single time. This chain joins TRBV2 and TRBJ1-1; 8 bases match TRBD1. The J segment lost 1 base and the V segment lost 7 bases, leaving 2 bases of the junction unmatched. Germline-derived CDR1 and CDR2 are SNHLY and FYNNEI. This CDR3 has 13 amino acids. Here the CDR3 DNA reads TGTGCCAGCATTGACAGGGGGAACACTGAAGCTTTCTTT. It encodes CASIDRGNTEAFF.

The sample holds a few counts of this clone. The V call is TRBV5-4, the J call TRBJ1-1; the D is unclear. The germline V gene encodes CDR1 SGHNT and CDR2 YYREEE (reference sequence). V was pared by 5 bases and J by 5 bases, with 16 bases between. The CDR3 contains 14 residues. The CDR3 bases are TGTGCCAGCAGTCCGGGCGGGCTGGGGACTGAAGCTTTCTTT. Its translation is CASSPGGLGTEAFF.

V and J are TRBV24-1 and TRBJ1-5; D may be TRBD1 (5 bases). V was pared by 3 bases and J by 9 bases, with 8 bases between. CDR1 and CDR2 (germline): KGHDR, SFDVKD. This CDR3 is built from 12 residues. CDR3 DNA sequence: TGTGCCACCAGTGATGCAGGGCGGCCCCAGCATTTT. It is translated as CATSDAGRPQHF.

This chain connects TRBV19 to TRBJ1-5; a possible D gene is TRBD1 (6 bases). The V gene's germline CDR1 is LNHDA and CDR2 SQIVND (reference sequence). The CDR3 loop spans 14 amino acids. Trimming left V 7 bases short and J 4 bases short, with 14 bases between. Here the CDR3 DNA reads TGTGCCAGTAACCACCCCAGGGGAAATCAGCCCCAGCATTTT. Protein product: CASNHPRGNQPQHF.

This clone was seen only once. The chain couples TRBV19 to TRBJ1-5; TRBD1 matches 9 bases. The CDR3 extends over 13 amino acids. V lost 5 bases and J lost 4; bases outside the gene matches: 0. Looked up from germline, CDR1 is LNHDA and CDR2 is SQIVND (reference sequence). CDR3: CASSGTGNQPQHF. DNA of the CDR3: TGTGCCAGTAGTGGGACAGGGAATCAGCCCCAGCATTTT.

V gene TRBV28 combines with J gene TRBJ1-5; D not certain. This CDR3 has 13 residues. The germline V gene has CDR1 MDHEN and CDR2 SYDVKM. Trimming pared 9 bases from V and 4 bases from J, leaving 13 bases between. The CDR3: CASTDGGNQPQHF. The CDR3 region has the DNA TGTGCCAGTACGGACGGAGGAAATCAGCCCCAGCATTTT.

The V gene is TRBV3-1 (or the pseudogene TRBV3-2), the J gene TRBJ1-5; tentative D call: TRBD1 (6 bases). Looked up from germline, CDR1 is LGHDT and CDR2 is YNNKEL (reference sequence). This CDR3 region has 14 residues. V was shortened by 3 bases and J by 2 bases, with 8 bases between the two germline ends. CDR3: CASSQDRGNQPQHF. CDR3 coding DNA: TGTGCCAGCAGCCAGGACAGAGGCAATCAGCCCCAGCATTTT.

V usage is TRBV13 and J usage is TRBJ2-7; the match to TRBD2 covers 9 bases. Germline V gene sequence: CDR1 PRHDT, CDR2 FYEKMQ (reference sequence). The CDR3 extends over 14 amino acids. V lost 6 bases and J lost 2; bases outside the gene matches: 5. As DNA, the CDR3 is TGTGCCAGCAGTAATGCGGGGGGGACCTACGAGCAGTACTTC. It translates to CASSNAGGTYEQYF.

The chain has TRBV12-3 or TRBV12-4 and TRBJ2-3; TRBD1 might be the D (5 bases). The V and J ends lost 7 bases and 7 bases respectively, with 9 bases between them. CDR3 length: 11 amino acids. The DNA of the CDR3 is TGTGCCAGCAACCAGGGTTATACGCAGTATTTT. Encoded protein: CASNQGYTQYF.

The genes are TRBV3-1 (or the pseudogene TRBV3-2) and TRBJ2-7; 8 nucleotides align to TRBD1. The CDR3 is made up of 15 amino acids. With V trimmed by 6 bases and J by 0 bases, 7 bases remained unmatched. CDR1 and CDR2 from the germline V gene are LGHDT and YNNKEL (reference sequence). The CDR3 sequence is CASRHSGTGSYEQYF. The CDR3 bases are TGTGCCAGCAGGCACTCCGGGACAGGCTCCTACGAGCAGTACTTC.

The V and J genes are TRBV13 and TRBJ1-3; 7 bases map to TRBD1. CDR1 and CDR2 (germline): PRHDT, FYEKMQ (reference sequence). The CDR3 runs 15 residues. The ends lost 2 bases at V and 2 bases at J; junction bases unmatched: 3. CDR3 loop: CASSLIQGAGNTIYF. The CDR3 bases are TGTGCCAGCAGCTTAATCCAGGGGGCTGGAAACACCATATATTTT.

This clone was seen repeatedly, ten times or more. This rearrangement joins TRBV28 to TRBJ2-7; possibly TRBD2 for D (5 bases). V dropped 5 bases and J dropped 4 bases, with 9 bases sitting between them. The CDR3 is 12 residues long. Germline V gives CDR1 MDHEN, CDR2 SYDVKM. The CDR3 DNA follows: TGTGCCAGCAGTCCCCCGGGATACGAGCAGTACTTC. Translated: CASSPPGYEQYF.

The V call is TRBV6-1, the J call TRBJ1-2; D not resolved. CDR1 and CDR2 (germline): MNHNS, SASEGT. Trimming stripped 5 bases from V and 2 bases from J, with 15 bases between. The CDR3 totals 15 residues. In DNA form, the CDR3 reads TGTGCCAGCAGTCCATTCCGGACGGGAAACTATGGCTACACCTTC. Protein: CASSPFRTGNYGYTF.

The chain combines TRBV3-1 (or the pseudogene TRBV3-2) with TRBJ1-1, with D perhaps TRBD1 (5 bases). The CDR3 covers 15 residues. V gave up 4 bases and J gave up 0 bases, with 12 bases separating them. Germline loops: CDR1 LGHDT, CDR2 YNNKEL (reference sequence). CDR3: CASSPQQVLNTEAFF. Here the CDR3 DNA reads TGTGCCAGCAGCCCACAACAGGTGTTGAACACTGAAGCTTTCTTT.

The chain couples TRBV7-9 to TRBJ2-7; 7 bases are shared with TRBD1. This CDR3 has 15 amino acids. Germline CDR1 is SEHNR and CDR2 is FQNEAQ (reference sequence). The V segment lost 5 bases and the J segment 0 bases; nucleotides outside the gene matches: 7. The DNA for the CDR3 is TGTGCCAGCAGCCCATCCGGGACAGCCTCCTACGAGCAGTACTTC. Amino acids: CASSPSGTASYEQYF.